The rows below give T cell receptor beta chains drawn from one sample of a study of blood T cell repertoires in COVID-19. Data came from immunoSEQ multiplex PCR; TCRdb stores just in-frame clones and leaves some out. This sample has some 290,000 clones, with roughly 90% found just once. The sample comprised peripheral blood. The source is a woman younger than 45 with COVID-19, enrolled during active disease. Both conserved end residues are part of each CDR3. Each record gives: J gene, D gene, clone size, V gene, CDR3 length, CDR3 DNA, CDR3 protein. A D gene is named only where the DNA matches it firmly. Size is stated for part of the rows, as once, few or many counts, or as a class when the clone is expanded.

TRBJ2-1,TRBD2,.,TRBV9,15,TGTGCCAGCAGTGGCGGGACTAGCGGGACCCATGAGCAGTTCTTC,CASSGGTSGTHEQFF
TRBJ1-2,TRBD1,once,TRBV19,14,TGTGCCAGTAGTTCGACAGGGGTAATTCGTGGCTACACCTTC,CASSSTGVIRGYTF
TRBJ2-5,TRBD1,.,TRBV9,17,TGTGCCAGCAGCGTAGGGGACTCGACCGGGACAGGAGAGACCCAGTACTTC,CASSVGDSTGTGETQYF
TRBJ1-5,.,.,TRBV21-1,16,TGTGCCAGCAACCCCCTAAGGGGAAATAGCAATCAGCCCCAGCATTTT,CASNPLRGNSNQPQHF
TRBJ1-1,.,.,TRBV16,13,TGTGCCAGCAGCCAATCGGAGGGCACTGAAGCTTTCTTT,CASSQSEGTEAFF
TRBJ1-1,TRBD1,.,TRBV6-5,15,TGTGCCAGCAGCCCCCGACAGGGGGCATCGACTGAAGCTTTCTTT,CASSPRQGASTEAFF
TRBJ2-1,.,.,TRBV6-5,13,TGTGCCAGCAGTTCCACGACAGTTGTTGAGCAGTTCTTC,CASSSTTVVEQFF
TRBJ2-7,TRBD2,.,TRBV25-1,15,TGTGCCAGCAGTGAATCACTAGCGGGAGATTACGAGCAGTACTTC,CASSESLAGDYEQYF
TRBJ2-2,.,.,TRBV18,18,TGTGCCAGCTCACCCCGAGGTGGAAGGGGCAGGAACACCGGGGAGCTGTTTTTT,CASSPRGGRGRNTGELFF
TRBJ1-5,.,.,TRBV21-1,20,TGTGCCAGCAGCAAAGGTCCCAGGGGGACAAATTGGAGGAACAATCAGCCCCAGCATTTT,CASSKGPRGTNWRNNQPQHF
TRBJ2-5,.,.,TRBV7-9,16,TGTGCCAGCAGCTTAGGGGACTTAACCAAGAAGGAGACCCAGTACTTC,CASSLGDLTKKETQYF
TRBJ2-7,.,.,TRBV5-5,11,TGTGCCAGCATCAACCCAGGAGGGCAGTACTTC,CASINPGGQYF
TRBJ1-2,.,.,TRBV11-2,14,TGTGCCAGCAGCCGATTTAACAGAGACCACCACTACACCTTC,CASSRFNRDHHYTF
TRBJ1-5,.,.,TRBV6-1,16,TGTGCCAGCAGTGATACAGGGATCCAGTGGAGTCAGCCCCAGCATTTT,CASSDTGIQWSQPQHF
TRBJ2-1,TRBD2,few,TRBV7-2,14,TGTGCCAGCAGCGCTAGCGGGAGGGCCGATGAGCAGTTCTTC,CASSASGRADEQFF
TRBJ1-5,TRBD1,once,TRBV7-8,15,TGTGCCAGCAGCTTACTCTTAGACAGGGATCAGCCCCAGCATTTT,CASSLLLDRDQPQHF
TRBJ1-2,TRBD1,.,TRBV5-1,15,TGCGCCAGCAGCTCGGAGACAGGGTTGCCTCTAGGCTACACCTTC,CASSSETGLPLGYTF
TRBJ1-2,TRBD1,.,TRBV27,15,TGTGCCAGCAGTATTACCGGGACAGGGAACTATGGCTACACCTTC,CASSITGTGNYGYTF
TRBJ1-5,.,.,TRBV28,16,TGTGCCACCTGTCGCCGGAGTGCGACAGACAATCAGCCCCAGCATTTT,CATCRRSATDNQPQHF
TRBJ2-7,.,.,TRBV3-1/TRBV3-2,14,TGTGCCAGCAGCCCTGGACTCAACTCCTACGAGCAGTACTTC,CASSPGLNSYEQYF
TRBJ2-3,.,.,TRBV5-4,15,TGTGCCAGCAGCTTAGGCGGGGGCCAGAGAGATACGCAGTATTTT,CASSLGGGQRDTQYF
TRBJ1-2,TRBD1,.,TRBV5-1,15,TGCGCCAGCAGCCCCTCAGGGGGGAGCCGTAGGGGCTACACCTTC,CASSPSGGSRRGYTF
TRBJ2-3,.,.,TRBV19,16,TGTGCCAGTAGTATGGGTGGAGGCAGGAGCACAGATACGCAGTATTTT,CASSMGGGRSTDTQYF
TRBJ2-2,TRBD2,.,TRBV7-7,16,TGTGCCAGCAGCAACCGACTAGCGGGAGGTGGCGGGGAGCTGTTTTTT,CASSNRLAGGGGELFF
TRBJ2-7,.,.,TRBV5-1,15,TGCGCCAGCAGCTTGGTCTCCCAGGGCACCTACGAGCAGTACTTC,CASSLVSQGTYEQYF
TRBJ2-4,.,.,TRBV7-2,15,TGTGCCAGCAGCATTAGCGCTGGGGGAGGAAACATTCAGTACTTC,CASSISAGGGNIQYF
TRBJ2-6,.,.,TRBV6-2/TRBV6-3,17,TGTGCCAGCAGTTACTTTGGCTCCTCATCTGGGGCCAACGTCCTGACTTTC,CASSYFGSSSGANVLTF
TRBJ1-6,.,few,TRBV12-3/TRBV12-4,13,TGTGCCAGCAGTTTAGGAATCGGGTCACCCCTCCACTTT,CASSLGIGSPLHF
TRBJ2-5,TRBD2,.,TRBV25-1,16,TGTGCCAGCAGCGGTACGACTAGCGGGAGAAGGGAGACCCAGTACTTC,CASSGTTSGRRETQYF
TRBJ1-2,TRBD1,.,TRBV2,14,TGTGCCAGCAGTGAAAAGCAGGGGGGTACTGGCTACACCTTC,CASSEKQGGTGYTF
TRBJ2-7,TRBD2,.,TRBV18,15,TGTGCCAGCTCACCTCCGGGACTAGCGGGAGGCGAGCAGTACTTC,CASSPPGLAGGEQYF
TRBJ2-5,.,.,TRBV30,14,TGTGCCTGGAGGGGAGGCCTAGGAGTAGAGACCCAGTACTTC,CAWRGGLGVETQYF
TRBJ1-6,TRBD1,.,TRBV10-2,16,TGCGCCAGCGCGGGACAGTTGAGCTCCTATAATTCACCCCTCCACTTT,CASAGQLSSYNSPLHF
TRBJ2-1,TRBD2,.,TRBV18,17,TGTGCCAGCTCACCGTCCGGAACTAGCGGGATGCTCAATGAGCAGTTCTTC,CASSPSGTSGMLNEQFF
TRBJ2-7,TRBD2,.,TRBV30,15,TGTGCCTGGAGTGTAAAGACGGGAGGGCCGTACGAGCAGTACTTC,CAWSVKTGGPYEQYF
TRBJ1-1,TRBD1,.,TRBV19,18,TGTGCCAGTAGTCCCTTCGACAGGGGGCGATTGGAGAACACTGAAGCTTTCTTT,CASSPFDRGRLENTEAFF
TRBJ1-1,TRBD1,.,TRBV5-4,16,TGTGCCAGCAGCCAAGTTACCGGGACAGTGAACACTGAAGCTTTCTTT,CASSQVTGTVNTEAFF
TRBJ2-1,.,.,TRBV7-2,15,TGTGCCAGCAGCTTAGTAGCGCCTACCTACAATGAGCAGTTCTTC,CASSLVAPTYNEQFF
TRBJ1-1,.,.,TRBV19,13,TGTGCCAGTAGTACGGACGGGCAGGGTGAAGCTTTCTTT,CASSTDGQGEAFF
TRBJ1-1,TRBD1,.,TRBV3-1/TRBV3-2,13,TGTGCCAGCAGCCAGAGACAGGGCGCTGAAGCTTTCTTT,CASSQRQGAEAFF
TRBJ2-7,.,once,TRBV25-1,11,TGTGCCAGCAGTGCTTTCCACGAGCAGTACTTC,CASSAFHEQYF
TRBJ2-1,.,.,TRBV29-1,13,TGCAGCGTTGCCCAGGTTTCCTACAATGAGCAGTTCTTC,CSVAQVSYNEQFF
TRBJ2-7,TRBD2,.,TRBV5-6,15,TGTGCCAGCAGCTTGGGACTAGCGGGAGGCTACGAGCAGTACTTC,CASSLGLAGGYEQYF
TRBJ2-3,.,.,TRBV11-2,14,TGTGCCAGCAGCTTAGGCCGGAGTGTAGATACGCAGTATTTT,CASSLGRSVDTQYF
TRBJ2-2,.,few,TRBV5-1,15,TGCGCCAGCAGCTTGGGAGCCGCGAACACCGGGGAGCTGTTTTTT,CASSLGAANTGELFF
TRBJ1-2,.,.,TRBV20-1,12,TGCAGTGCTAGTCGGGGGGATCATGGCTACACCTTC,CSASRGDHGYTF
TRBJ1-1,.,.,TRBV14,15,TGTGCCAGCAGCCAGGATTACGGGAAAATCACTGAAGCTTTCTTT,CASSQDYGKITEAFF